Listed below are T cell receptor beta chains from one sample, sequenced in a study of OX40 agonist ivuxolimab in advanced cancers. Clones were read by immunoSEQ multiplex PCR, and TCRdb kept only the in-frame ones, dropping some. Of around 43,000 clones detected, about 88% appear once; the ten largest clones hold over 10%. The material was CD4+ or CD8+ T cells sorted from blood, obtained in a trial of the OX40 agonist ivuxolimab. Receptors were obtained from an adult with an advanced solid tumor such as melanoma, head and neck, liver or kidney cancer. Each CDR3 is given with its conserved first and last residue. The D gene is left open where the match is weak. Some rows mark clone size as missing; the rest say once, few, many or name a class of expanded clone.

v_gene: TRBV6-1
d_gene: TRBD1
j_gene: TRBJ1-2
abundance: medium-sized
CDR3nt: TGTGCCACCGGACAGGGCGAGCTACGTGGCTACACCTTC
CDR3aa: CATGQGELRGYTF

v_gene: TRBV30
d_gene: TRBD1
j_gene: TRBJ1-2
abundance: NA
CDR3nt: TGTGCCTCGGGACAGGGGGCGGCGGGCTACACCTTC
CDR3aa: CASGQGAAGYTF

v_gene: TRBV9
d_gene: NA
j_gene: TRBJ2-1
abundance: NA
CDR3nt: TGTGCCAGCAGCGTAAGTGGGGGGTCCTACAATGAGCAGTTCTTC
CDR3aa: CASSVSGGSYNEQFF

v_gene: TRBV13
d_gene: NA
j_gene: TRBJ2-5
abundance: NA
CDR3nt: TGTGCCAGCAGCTTAAGGGGGGCTAAAGAGACCCAGTACTTC
CDR3aa: CASSLRGAKETQYF

v_gene: TRBV29-1
d_gene: TRBD2
j_gene: TRBJ2-5
abundance: NA
CDR3nt: TGCAGCGTTGAGCTGCCGGGAGGGCCGTCAGAGACCCAGTACTTC
CDR3aa: CSVELPGGPSETQYF

v_gene: TRBV27
d_gene: NA
j_gene: TRBJ2-1
abundance: NA
CDR3nt: TGTGCCAGCAGTCCCCGGGTGAGGGTCAATGAGCAGTTCTTC
CDR3aa: CASSPRVRVNEQFF

v_gene: TRBV4-1
d_gene: NA
j_gene: TRBJ2-2
abundance: NA
CDR3nt: TGCGCCAGCAGCCACGAGGGCACCGGGGAGCTGTTTTTT
CDR3aa: CASSHEGTGELFF

v_gene: TRBV7-9
d_gene: NA
j_gene: TRBJ2-2
abundance: few
CDR3nt: TGTGCCAGCAGCTGGGAAGTTTCCGCGAACACCGGGGAGCTGTTTTTT
CDR3aa: CASSWEVSANTGELFF

v_gene: TRBV7-8
d_gene: TRBD2
j_gene: TRBJ2-2
abundance: NA
CDR3nt: TGTGCCAGCATCTCTTGGGGACTAGCGAACACCGGGGAGCTGTTTTTT
CDR3aa: CASISWGLANTGELFF

v_gene: TRBV7-9
d_gene: TRBD2
j_gene: TRBJ2-7
abundance: NA
CDR3nt: TGTGCCAGCAGCTTAAGACTAGCGGGAGCACCCTACGAGCAGTACTTC
CDR3aa: CASSLRLAGAPYEQYF

v_gene: TRBV7-9
d_gene: NA
j_gene: TRBJ1-2
abundance: NA
CDR3nt: TGTGCCAGCAGCTTAGCGAACACCCACTATGGCTACACCTTC
CDR3aa: CASSLANTHYGYTF

v_gene: TRBV15
d_gene: NA
j_gene: TRBJ1-1
abundance: few
CDR3nt: TGTGCCACCAGCCTCTCCAGAAACACTGAAGCTTTCTTT
CDR3aa: CATSLSRNTEAFF

v_gene: TRBV19
d_gene: NA
j_gene: TRBJ2-1
abundance: NA
CDR3nt: TGTGCCAGTAGTTGGACGGCGGAACGGGATGAGCAGTTCTTC
CDR3aa: CASSWTAERDEQFF

v_gene: TRBV6-6
d_gene: TRBD1
j_gene: TRBJ1-5
abundance: NA
CDR3nt: TGTGCCAGCAGCGACAGGGCAGGTCAGCCCCAGCATTTT
CDR3aa: CASSDRAGQPQHF

v_gene: TRBV27
d_gene: TRBD2
j_gene: TRBJ2-1
abundance: few
CDR3nt: TGTGCCAGCAGTTTAGGGCGGGGGGGGAATGAGCAGTTCTTC
CDR3aa: CASSLGRGGNEQFF

v_gene: TRBV9
d_gene: TRBD1
j_gene: TRBJ1-4
abundance: few
CDR3nt: TGTGCCAGCAGCGTTACAGGGGGCCTGGGGGATGAAAAACTGTTTTTT
CDR3aa: CASSVTGGLGDEKLFF

v_gene: TRBV9
d_gene: TRBD1
j_gene: TRBJ1-4
abundance: NA
CDR3nt: TGTGCCAGCAGCGCGACAGGGGGAAATGAAAAACTGTTTTTT
CDR3aa: CASSATGGNEKLFF

v_gene: TRBV9
d_gene: NA
j_gene: TRBJ1-2
abundance: NA
CDR3nt: TGTGCCAGCAGCGTAGGAAATGGAATCGACGGCTATGGCTACACCTTC
CDR3aa: CASSVGNGIDGYGYTF

v_gene: TRBV27
d_gene: NA
j_gene: TRBJ2-1
abundance: NA
CDR3nt: TGTGCCAGCAGTTTATCGGATAGCTTCAATGAGCAGTTCTTC
CDR3aa: CASSLSDSFNEQFF

v_gene: TRBV27
d_gene: NA
j_gene: TRBJ1-5
abundance: NA
CDR3nt: TGTGCCAGCAGGTTAAAGGGCTACGATAGCAATCAGCCCCAGCATTTT
CDR3aa: CASRLKGYDSNQPQHF

v_gene: TRBV29-1
d_gene: TRBD1
j_gene: TRBJ1-2
abundance: NA
CDR3nt: TGCAGCCTCCGGACAGGGGAAGGCTATGGCTACACCTTC
CDR3aa: CSLRTGEGYGYTF

v_gene: TRBV7-9
d_gene: NA
j_gene: TRBJ1-1
abundance: NA
CDR3nt: TGTGCCAGCAGCTTATTTGGGTCTGAAGCTTTCTTT
CDR3aa: CASSLFGSEAFF

v_gene: TRBV5-6
d_gene: TRBD1
j_gene: TRBJ1-2
abundance: NA
CDR3nt: TGTGCCAGCAGCTTGGGTCCAGGGGGGAACTATGGCTACACCTTC
CDR3aa: CASSLGPGGNYGYTF

v_gene: TRBV13
d_gene: NA
j_gene: TRBJ2-7
abundance: NA
CDR3nt: TGTGCCAGCAGCCCTCGGGGGGCGCGTGGGCACGAGCAGTACTTC
CDR3aa: CASSPRGARGHEQYF

v_gene: TRBV19
d_gene: NA
j_gene: TRBJ1-5
abundance: NA
CDR3nt: TGTGCCAGTAGGGGGGGCAGTCGACCCCAGCATTTT
CDR3aa: CASRGGSRPQHF

v_gene: TRBV19
d_gene: NA
j_gene: TRBJ1-1
abundance: NA
CDR3nt: TGTGCCAGTAGTATACCCGGCGGCAGGGGAACTGAAGCTTTCTTT
CDR3aa: CASSIPGGRGTEAFF

v_gene: TRBV7-9
d_gene: NA
j_gene: TRBJ2-2
abundance: NA
CDR3nt: TGTGCCAGCAGCTTCCCGGGACCGAACACCGGGGAGCTGTTTTTT
CDR3aa: CASSFPGPNTGELFF

v_gene: TRBV5-8
d_gene: TRBD1
j_gene: TRBJ2-7
abundance: NA
CDR3nt: TGTGCCAGCAGATCAGGACAGGGGGTTAGCGACGAGCAGTACTTC
CDR3aa: CASRSGQGVSDEQYF